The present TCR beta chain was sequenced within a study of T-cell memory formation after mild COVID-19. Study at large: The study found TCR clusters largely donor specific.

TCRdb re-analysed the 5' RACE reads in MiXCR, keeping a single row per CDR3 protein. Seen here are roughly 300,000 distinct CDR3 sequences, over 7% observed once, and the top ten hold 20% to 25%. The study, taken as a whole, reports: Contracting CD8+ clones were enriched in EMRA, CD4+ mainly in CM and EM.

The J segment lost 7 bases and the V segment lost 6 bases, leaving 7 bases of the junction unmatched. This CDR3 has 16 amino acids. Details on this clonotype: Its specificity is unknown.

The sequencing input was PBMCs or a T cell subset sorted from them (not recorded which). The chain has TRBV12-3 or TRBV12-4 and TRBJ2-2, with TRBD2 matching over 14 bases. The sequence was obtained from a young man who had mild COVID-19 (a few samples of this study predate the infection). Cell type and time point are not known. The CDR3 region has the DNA TGTGCCAGCAGCTCCGGGACTAGCGGGGGAGGCGGGGAGCTGTTTTTT. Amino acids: CASSSGTSGGGGELFF.